Detailed here is one T cell receptor (beta chain). The sample is drawn from a study of control samples from healthy donors and cancer patients. This CDR3 is 17 amino acids long. Germline V CDR1 and CDR2: SGDLS, YYNGEE. V gave up 0 bases and J gave up 0 bases, with 14 bases separating them. Libraries were prepared by immunoSEQ multiplex PCR; TCRdb keeps only in-frame clonotypes and omits some of them. Altogether 20,000 to 30,000 clones are present, roughly 91% being singletons, with the ten largest covering about an eighth. The sequence was obtained from a man aged 45 to 65 with lung cancer. Sequencing used PBMCs. The gene calls are TRBV9 and TRBJ2-3, with D hard to call. In DNA, the CDR3 is TGTGCCAGCAGCGTAGCAACCGCTAACCCTAGCACAGATACGCAGTATTTT. Translation gives CASSVATANPSTDTQYF. Full variable domain (missing parts from reference TRBV9 and TRBJ2-3): DSGVTQTPKHLITATGQRVTLRCSPRSGDLSVYWYQQSLDQGLQFLIQYYNGEERAKGNILERFSAQQFPDLHSELNLSSLELGDSALYFCASSVATANPSTDTQYFGPGTRLTVL.